This T cell receptor beta chain emerged from a study of beta chain features in type 1 diabetes. General study results and limits: Relative to healthy donors, patients appeared to have naive, central memory and Treg TCRB repertoires that were more similar.

The isolated RNA, all of it, was reverse transcribed, so expressed TCRB transcripts were what got sequenced. Sequencing used immunoSEQ multiplex PCR; TCRdb keeps in-frame clones, though not all of them. The data hold 450,000 or so clones, with about an eighth observed a single time. The germline V gene has CDR1 SGHRS and CDR2 YFSETQ. This CDR3 region has 13 residues. Trimming shortened V by 1 base and J by 8 bases, and 12 bases separated the two germline ends. As concerns this clone: Its antigen is undetermined.

Sequencing input: naive CD4+ T cells from blood. The sequence came from a woman under 30 in good health. The chain joins TRBV5-1 to TRBJ1-2; possible D gene TRBD1, 5 bases. The CDR3 nucleotides read TGCGCCAGCAGCTTGCGGCAGGGTGGCGGCTACACCTTC. It translates to CASSLRQGGGYTF.